The 10 T cell receptor beta chains given below trace back to one sample, sequenced in a study of blood T cell repertoires in COVID-19 (dated by TCRdb to the early 2020s). Library creation used the immunoSEQ multiplex PCR assay. The clones in this table, taken by TCRdb from immuneACCESS, are in-frame only. Not every clone is retained; where verified, under half of the shortfall comes from an unresolved V gene, and the cause of the rest is unknown. This sample holds roughly 250,000 clones; about 88% were observed only once. The ten biggest clones cover about 2.1% of the sample. What was sequenced was peripheral blood. These TCRs come from a woman in her thirties or forties who had recovered from COVID-19.

The J gene is TRBJ1-5, the V gene TRBV19; D ambiguous. Deletions cut 5 bases from V and 9 bases from J, with 11 bases between. The CDR3 totals 12 residues. Germline-derived CDR1 and CDR2 are LNHDA and SQIVND (reference sequence). The CDR3 sequence: CASSPPSRPQHF. DNA of the CDR3: TGTGCCAGTAGTCCTCCGTCTCGGCCCCAGCATTTT. The whole variable domain, remainder taken from reference TRBV19 and TRBJ1-5, is DGGITQSPKYLFRKEGQNVTLSCEQNLNHDAMYWYRQDPGQGLRLIYYSQIVNDFQKGDIAEGYSVSREKKESFPLTVTSAQKNPTAFYLCASSPPSRPQHFGDGTRLSIL.

The rearrangement joins TRBV28 to TRBJ2-7; 13 bases fit TRBD2. V gave up 5 bases and J gave up 7 bases; unmatched junction bases: 5. Germline-derived CDR1 and CDR2 are MDHEN and SYDVKM. The CDR3 extends over 14 amino acids. For the CDR3, the DNA is TGTGCCAGCAGTCCACGGACTAGCGGGGGTGAGCAGTACTTC. Residues: CASSPRTSGGEQYF.

The genes are TRBV7-2 and TRBJ2-7, with D possibly matching TRBD1 (6 bases). Looked up from germline, CDR1 is SGHTA and CDR2 is FQGNSA. This CDR3 comprises 15 residues. The germline V and J ends were trimmed by 0 bases and 5 bases, with 14 bases remaining between them. CDR3 protein: CASSLARTAVNEQYF. DNA of the CDR3: TGTGCCAGCAGCTTAGCGAGGACAGCTGTCAACGAGCAGTACTTC.

The chain carries TRBV6-1 and TRBJ1-6, with D possibly TRBD1 on 5 matching bases. CDR3 length: 13 residues. The germline CDR1 and CDR2 sequences are MNHNS and SASEGT. The V end lost 2 bases, the J end lost 9 bases, and 8 bases lay between the germline ends. CDR3 in amino acids: CASSEWGASPLHF. In DNA form, the CDR3 reads TGTGCCAGCAGTGAATGGGGCGCTTCACCCCTCCACTTT.

This clone was seen a single time. This chain uses TRBV14 with TRBJ1-1; D gene uncertain. The CDR3 loop spans 13 amino acids. Trimming removed 9 bases from V and 1 base from J, with 12 bases in between. Germline loops: CDR1 SGHDN, CDR2 FVKESK. CDR3 sequence (DNA): TGTGCCAGTAGCTTTACGGGGAACACTGAAGCTTTCTTT. This encodes CASSFTGNTEAFF.

J is TRBJ2-7 and V is TRBV5-1; the match to TRBD1 covers 12 bases. CDR1 and CDR2 (germline): SGHRS, YFSETQ. CDR3 size: 15 residues. Trimming took 2 bases from V and 5 from J; bases not matched to a gene: 5. For the CDR3, the DNA is TGCGCCAGCAGCTTCGGGGGACAGGGGGCCCACGAGCAGTACTTC. Translating gives CASSFGGQGAHEQYF.

The V gene is TRBV18, the J gene TRBJ1-4; D gene ambiguous. CDR1 and CDR2 (germline): KGHSH, LQKENI. V was pared by 1 base and J by 8 bases, with 8 bases between. The CDR3 consists of 13 residues. The CDR3 DNA reads as TGTGCCAGCTCACCACGTGGCGGCGAAAAACTGTTTTTT. Amino acid sequence: CASSPRGGEKLFF.

The chain links TRBV7-2 to TRBJ1-5; D remains unclear. The CDR3 covers 15 residues. Trimming pared 1 base from V and 7 bases from J, leaving 14 bases between. Germline V CDR1 and CDR2: SGHTA, FQGNSA. The CDR3 is CASSLVGRRGQPQHF. The CDR3 bases are TGTGCCAGCAGCTTAGTGGGCCGGCGGGGACAGCCCCAGCATTTT. The full variable domain, with the rest looked up from reference TRBV7-2 and TRBJ1-5, is GAGVSQSPSNKVTEKGKDVELRCDPISGHTALYWYRQSLGQGLEFLIYFQGNSAPDKSGLPSDRFSAERTGGSVSTLTIQRTQQEDSAVYLCASSLVGRRGQPQHFGDGTRLSIL.

This chain joins TRBV7-2 and TRBJ2-1; D may be TRBD2 (6 bases). CDR1 is SGHTA and CDR2 is FQGNSA in the germline V gene. CDR3 size: 15 residues. Trimming removed 6 bases from V and 2 bases from J, with 14 bases in between. The CDR3 nucleotides read TGTGCCAGCAGGGGGGACTTGCGGCCCTACAATGAGCAGTTCTTC. Translated, it gives CASRGDLRPYNEQFF.

The gene calls are TRBV7-9 and TRBJ2-3; TRBD2 matches at 7 bases. The V and J ends lost 5 bases and 3 bases, in that order; junction bases with no gene match: 8. This CDR3 contains 15 residues. Germline CDR1 SEHNR, CDR2 FQNEAQ (reference sequence). The CDR3 reads CASSPRPGGTDTQYF. The CDR3 region has the DNA TGTGCCAGCAGCCCACGGCCCGGGGGGACAGATACGCAGTATTTT.